This T cell receptor beta chain stems from a study of Graves' ophthalmopathy and Graves' hyperthyroidism (dated by TCRdb to 2016 to 2018). General notes on the study: Peripheral blood was collected before any treatment was given, at the time of initial diagnosis. To tell Graves' ophthalmopathy apart from Graves' hyperthyroidism, and to predict which patients would progress to ophthalmopathy, the study relied on TCR beta repertoire signatures. In total, 135 blood samples were TCR-sequenced: fewer than 50 ophthalmopathy, over 70 hyperthyroidism and around 17 hyperthyroidism-to-ophthalmopathy patients. To explore V-J signatures distinguishing ophthalmopathy from hyperthyroidism, a discovery set of more than 95 patients (roughly 44 ophthalmopathy, 57 stable hyperthyroidism) was enrolled. For independent validation, a separate cohort was made up of roughly 19 hyperthyroidism patients plus 17 patients who later progressed from hyperthyroidism to ophthalmopathy. In five to seven hyperthyroidism patients, T-cell repertoires of thyroid tissue and blood were compared. Once sampling was done, hyperthyroidism patients were given methimazole at a starting dose of 30 mg daily, while ophthalmopathy patients were given high-dose intravenous methylprednisolone.

Patients with ophthalmopathy had moderately to severely active disease, with a Clinical Activity Score of 3 or more, a NOSPECS grade of 4 or more, and a disease duration of less than 3 months. Patients with other autoimmune diseases, uncontrolled infections, pregnancy or lactation were excluded. Diagnosis relied on clinical symptoms, serum thyroxine, TRAb, thyroid ultrasound and orbital computed tomography. Using Ficoll-Paque density gradient centrifugation, PBMCs were isolated from about 10 ml of fresh peripheral blood. Total RNA was extracted with Trizol reagent and quality-checked on an Agilent 2100 Bioanalyzer. Only a few counts were recorded for this clonotype. Its antigen has not been determined. Base qualities are missing; no much larger clone stands one base away. For repertoire sequencing, TCR beta CDR3 regions were amplified from RNA transcripts. A first-round RT-PCR used HTBI primers with the Qiagen OneStep RT-PCR kit, followed by a second-round multiplex PCR, size selection and purification. Libraries were sequenced paired-end with 100 bp reads on an Illumina HiSeq2000. As for the original processing: SOAPnuke was used to process the reads, throwing out any read that had adapters, had uncalled bases, had a mean Phred below 15, or lacked an exact constant-primer or identifier match. High-quality paired reads were merged with COPE v1.2.5. Each unique nucleotide sequence was defined as a clonotype, and clonotypes were aligned to IMGT TRB V, D and J references with MiTCR v1.1. Analysis was restricted to V-J combinations with a frequency above 0.0001, which covered roughly 99% of repertoires. For each V-J combination, a TCR clonal expansion and chaos score was defined as the ratio of F50 clonal expansion to chaos observed in the TCRdist matrix. Welch's t-statistics and random forest were used to reduce features to 10 to 15 V-J combinations, which were fed into a naive Bayes classifier. The similarity between thyroid and blood repertoires was quantified using the Morisita-Horn index. The public reads were reprocessed in TCRdb via fastp at Q25 and MiXCR, keeping in-frame beta chains. Rows are unified per CDR3 protein, each entry keeping the most common DNA and genes. The V and J calls were determined by TCRdb, not by the authors. This sample has about 740,000 distinct CDR3 sequences in its table, and approximately 40% of those were observed once. The top ten constitute 44% of the sample.

The study at large found these results: Most of the expanded thyroid clonotypes with a frequency above 0.001 were also detected in blood, and it was suggested that the thyroid immune response may be reflected by blood repertoires. In validation, the model predicted ophthalmopathy progression with about 71% sensitivity and around 72% specificity; more than ten predicted patients were CT-confirmed with GO in a median of about 6.1 months. No statistical method was used to set the sample size in advance, and the investigators knew which group each participant was assigned to. In cross-validation, the 13-signature model distinguished ophthalmopathy from stable hyperthyroidism with 85% to 90% sensitivity and about 84% specificity, and in the test set the corresponding values were approximately 80% and 68%.

The CDR3 goes from the cysteine to the phenylalanine over 15 residues. Here the CDR3 DNA is all that survives: 45 bases in frame from base 1. In the germline V gene, CDR1 corresponds to SGHRS and CDR2 to YFSETQ. The germline ends are 16 bases apart after V is trimmed by 4 bases and J by 3 bases. The receptor was derived from an adult man with Graves' ophthalmopathy. Recombination joined TRBV5-1 with TRBJ1-1, with no confidently assigned D gene. Sequencing was performed on peripheral blood. The encoded CDR3 is CASSPRPREDTEAFF. The DNA reads TGCGCCAGCAGCCCTCGGCCCCGCGAGGACACTGAAGCTTTCTTT. The full variable domain, completed from the reference TRBV5-1 and TRBJ1-1 proteins outside the CDR3, reads KAGVTQTPRYLIKTRGQQVTLSCSPISGHRSVSWYQQTPGQGLQFLFEYFSETQRNKGNFPGRFSGRQFSNSRSEMNVSTLELGDSALYLCASSPRPREDTEAFFGQGTRLTVV.